These 26 T cell receptor beta chains were sequenced from one sample in a study of response to subunit inactivated influenza vaccine. TCRdb re-analysed the RT-PCR reads in MiXCR, keeping a single row per CDR3 protein. Of roughly 790,000 distinct CDR3 sequences in the sample, less than 25% were seen once. The input for sequencing was PBMCs from blood, taken more than 4 days after vaccination. The receptors shown here come from a man between 45 and 60 years old who received an inactivated influenza vaccine.

CDR3 region: CASRWTPNTGELFF. CDR3 nucleotide sequence: TGCGCCAGCAGATGGACACCGAACACCGGGGAGCTGTTTTTT. The chain combines TRBV5-1 with TRBJ2-2; D is possibly TRBD1 (5 bases). Trimming left V 5 bases short and J 0 bases short, with 8 bases between. Looked up from germline, CDR1 is SGHRS and CDR2 is YFSETQ. CDR3 size: 14 residues.

There are a few counts of this clonotype. The chain links TRBV6-1 to TRBJ1-1; the D is unclear. The CDR3 contains 14 residues. Per germline, CDR1 MNHNS and CDR2 SASEGT. Trimming stripped 4 bases from V and 0 bases from J, with 9 bases between. CDR3 residues: CASSGKEMNTEAFF. The CDR3 bases are TGTGCCAGCAGTGGGAAAGAGATGAACACTGAAGCTTTCTTT.

This clonotype was detected once. V is TRBV7-9 and J is TRBJ1-4; 9 bases agree with TRBD1. Losses at the gene ends were 1 base for V and 8 bases for J; bases not matched to a gene: 5. Per germline, CDR1 SEHNR and CDR2 FQNEAQ (reference sequence). The CDR3 contains 15 residues. In nucleotides, the CDR3 is TGTGCCAGCAGCTTAGGGGACAGGGACGAGGAAAAACTGTTTTTT. Protein product: CASSLGDRDEEKLFF.

This clonotype was counted a few times. The chain employs TRBV7-9 and TRBJ1-2, with unresolved D. The CDR3 totals 11 residues. V lost 5 bases and J lost 8, with 9 bases in between. The germline CDR1 and CDR2 sequences are SEHNR and FQNEAQ (reference sequence). The CDR3 here is CASSQQWGYTF. As DNA, the CDR3 is TGTGCCAGCAGCCAACAATGGGGCTACACCTTC.

Comments on this clonotype: The junction does not match germline at one end; this may be a read error. V is TRBV18 and J is TRBJ1-2; 7 nucleotides agree with TRBD1. CDR3 length equals 14 residues. Germline values: CDR1 KGHSH, CDR2 LQKENI. CDR3 in amino acids: CTSSPPGQSYGYTF. CDR3 sequence (DNA): TGTACCAGCTCACCACCGGGACAGAGCTATGGCTACACCTTC.

This chain connects TRBV18 to TRBJ2-3; the D is unclear. There are 15 residues in the CDR3. Trimming removed 1 base at V and 6 bases at J, with 14 bases between. Germline-derived CDR1 and CDR2 are KGHSH and LQKENI. CDR3 sequence: CASSPRMVSGDTQYF. The CDR3 DNA reads TGTGCCAGCTCACCACGGATGGTGAGTGGGGATACGCAGTATTTT. Full variable domain (outside the CDR3, taken from reference TRBV18 and TRBJ2-3): NAGVMQNPRHLVRRRGQEARLRCSPMKGHSHVYWYRQLPEEGLKFMVYLQKENIIDESGMPKERFSAEFPKEGPSILRIQQVVRGDSAAYFCASSPRMVSGDTQYFGPGTRLTVL.

The chain links TRBV4-3 to TRBJ2-3; 10 bases match TRBD2. The germline V gene encodes CDR1 LGHNA and CDR2 YSLEER. The CDR3 is 20 residues long. The V gene end was trimmed by 0 bases and the J gene end by 0 bases; junction bases not matched to a gene: 12. CDR3 sequence: CASSQDRSRTAGGSTDTQYF. DNA of the CDR3: TGCGCCAGCAGCCAAGATCGAAGCCGCACAGCGGGAGGGAGCACAGATACGCAGTATTTT.

The chain has TRBV5-1 and TRBJ2-5; a weak D match, TRBD2 (5 bases). Germline CDR1 reads SGHRS; CDR2 reads YFSETQ. V dropped 4 bases and J dropped 1 base, with 14 bases sitting between them. The CDR3 runs to 15 residues. In nucleotides, the CDR3 is TGCGCCAGCAGCCCTCAAATGGACTTCCAAGAGACCCAGTACTTC. Its translation: CASSPQMDFQETQYF.

DNA for the CDR3: TGCAGCGTTGAAGTAGGGACAGCCAACACTGAAGCTTTCTTT. Translating gives CSVEVGTANTEAFF. This rearrangement joins TRBV29-1 to TRBJ1-1; 7 positions agree with TRBD1. V dropped 1 base and J dropped 2; count of bases not matched to a gene: 4. The CDR3 contains 14 residues. Germline assignment: CDR1 SQVTM and CDR2 ANQGSEA.

V is TRBV28 and J is TRBJ2-7; D is undetermined. V lost 5 bases and J 3 bases, leaving 8 bases between the germline ends. The germline gives CDR1 MDHEN, CDR2 SYDVKM. This CDR3 region has 12 residues. Here the CDR3 reads CASSPYNYEQYF. The CDR3, as DNA: TGTGCCAGCAGTCCTTACAACTACGAGCAGTACTTC. The entire variable domain, with the rest obtained from reference TRBV28 and TRBJ2-7, is as follows: DVKVTQSSRYLVKRTGEKVFLECVQDMDHENMFWYRQDPGLGLRLIYFSYDVKMKEKGDIPEGYSVSREKKERFSLILESASTNQTSMYLCASSPYNYEQYFGPGTRLTVT.

V and J are TRBV30 and TRBJ2-1, with D perhaps matching TRBD2 (7 bases). V gave up 0 bases and J gave up 6 bases, with 12 bases separating them. Germline assignment: CDR1 GTSNPN and CDR2 SVGIG (reference sequence). This CDR3 is built from 14 residues. The CDR3 loop reads CAWSVQGRVNEQFF. CDR3 coding DNA: TGTGCCTGGAGTGTCCAGGGGAGGGTCAATGAGCAGTTCTTC.

This clonotype was observed a few times. CDR3 coding DNA: TGCGCCAGCAGCCGAATCAGGGGGGGTTACAATGAGCAGTTCTTC. Translated: CASSRIRGGYNEQFF. The genes are TRBV4-3 and TRBJ2-1; D possibly uses TRBD1 or TRBD2 (7 bases each). Trimming removed 4 bases from V and 4 bases from J, with 14 bases in between. The length of the CDR3 is 15 residues. In germline, CDR1 is LGHNA, CDR2 YSLEER.

This clonotype was seen only a few times. The chain is built from TRBV10-3 and TRBJ1-1; 7 bases match TRBD1. CDR1 ENHRY and CDR2 SYGVKD come from the germline V gene. With V trimmed by 8 bases and J by 4 bases, 4 bases remained unmatched. This CDR3 comprises 12 residues. The CDR3 protein is CAIAGGFTEAFF. The CDR3 DNA is TGTGCCATCGCAGGGGGATTCACTGAAGCTTTCTTT.

The table lists this clonotype with many counts. CDR3 sequence (DNA): TGTGCCAGCAGCTTAGGATTACGCAACTATGGCTACACCTTC. This translates into CASSLGLRNYGYTF. V usage is TRBV7-9 and J usage is TRBJ1-2; D not resolved. Germline-derived CDR1 and CDR2 are SEHNR and FQNEAQ (reference sequence). V was trimmed by 1 base and J by 2 bases, leaving 8 bases between them. This CDR3 has 14 amino acids.

The J gene is TRBJ2-1, the V gene TRBV4-2; 9 bases are a match to TRBD2. With V trimmed by 0 bases and J by 6 bases, 3 bases remained unmatched. The CDR3 sequence is 15 residues long. In germline, CDR1 is LGHNA, CDR2 YNFKEQ. CDR3 in DNA: TGTGCCAGCAGCCAAGAGGCGGGGGGGCCCAATGAGCAGTTCTTC. Protein product: CASSQEAGGPNEQFF.

The chain is built from TRBV12-3 or TRBV12-4 and TRBJ2-1; D gene ambiguous. The CDR3 runs 15 residues. V shed 3 bases and J shed 4 bases, with 13 bases lying between them. The CDR3 loop reads CASSFIGPTYNEQFF. DNA for the CDR3: TGTGCCAGCAGTTTTATAGGGCCAACATACAATGAGCAGTTCTTC.

There are a few counts of this clonotype. The chain is built from TRBV6-2 or TRBV6-3 and TRBJ2-1; TRBD2 matches 10 bases. The CDR3 runs 15 residues. CDR1 is MNHEY, CDR2 SVGEGT, per germline. Trimming took 2 bases from V and 8 from J; bases not matched to a gene: 6. DNA for the CDR3: TGTGCCAGCAGTTACCCTAGCGGGAGTAGAGATGAGCAGTTCTTC. Translation: CASSYPSGSRDEQFF.

This clonotype was observed many times. This chain links TRBV6-5 with TRBJ1-5; D is perhaps TRBD1 (6 bases). The CDR3 runs 15 residues. Germline CDR1 reads MNHEY; CDR2 reads SVGAGI. V dropped 0 bases and J dropped 7 bases, with 13 bases sitting between them. CDR3 DNA: TGTGCCAGCAGTTACTCGTGGAGGGGGGAGCAGCCCCAGCATTTT. Translated: CASSYSWRGEQPQHF.

This chain links TRBV15 with TRBJ2-1; D gene uncertain. In germline, CDR1 is LNHNV, CDR2 YYDKDF (reference sequence). V was clipped by 0 bases and J by 6 bases, with 9 bases between them. The CDR3 extends over 14 amino acids. The CDR3 region has the DNA TGTGCCACCAGCAGAGAAATCTGGGCCAATGAGCAGTTCTTC. Translated, it gives CATSREIWANEQFF.

The chain has TRBV11-2 and TRBJ1-1; a weak D match, TRBD1 (5 bases). The CDR3 extends over 13 amino acids. V lost 3 bases and J 3 bases, leaving 8 bases between the germline ends. In germline, CDR1 is SGHAT, CDR2 FQNNGV. Here the CDR3 reads CASSLGEDTEAFF. Here the CDR3 DNA reads TGTGCCAGCAGCTTGGGGGAGGACACTGAAGCTTTCTTT.

The chain links TRBV16 to TRBJ2-7; 12 bases match TRBD1. This CDR3 has 14 residues. Germline V CDR1 and CDR2: KGHSY, FQNENV. Losses at the gene ends were 7 bases for V and 7 bases for J; bases not matched to a gene: 8. CDR3 region: CASNHRDRGQEQYF. The CDR3 nucleotides read TGTGCCAGCAATCACCGGGACAGGGGGCAAGAGCAGTACTTC. Variable domain in full (rest from reference TRBV16 and TRBJ2-7): GEEVAQTPKHLVRGEGQKAKLYCAPIKGHSYVFWYQQVLKNEFKFLISFQNENVFDETGMPKERFSAKCLPNSPCSLEIQATKLEDSAVYFCASNHRDRGQEQYFGPGTRLTVT.

In this sample, this clonotype turned up many times. The rearrangement joins TRBV9 to TRBJ2-3, with D unclear. From germline, CDR1 is SGDLS and CDR2 YYNGEE. This CDR3 is built from 12 residues. V gave up 3 bases and J gave up 0 bases, with 2 bases separating them. The DNA of the CDR3 is TGTGCCAGCAGCGAAAGCACAGATACGCAGTATTTT. This gives the protein CASSESTDTQYF.

The rearrangement joins TRBV18 to TRBJ2-1; D not resolved. This CDR3 is built from 15 residues. The V and J ends lost 0 bases and 9 bases respectively, with 15 bases between them. CDR1 KGHSH and CDR2 LQKENI come from the germline V gene. The CDR3 protein is CASSPPSFRQFEQFF. In DNA form, the CDR3 reads TGTGCCAGCTCACCACCGTCTTTCAGGCAATTTGAGCAGTTCTTC.

The V and J genes are TRBV3-1 and TRBJ2-1; a possible D gene is TRBD2 (5 bases). This CDR3 is 16 amino acids long. The germline CDR1 and CDR2 sequences are LGHDT and YNNKEL (reference sequence). V lost 1 base and J 0 bases, leaving 10 bases between the germline ends. In DNA, the CDR3 is TGTGCCAGCAGCCAAGTAGAGGGCCACTCCTACAATGAGCAGTTCTTC. Amino acid sequence: CASSQVEGHSYNEQFF.

In this sample, this clonotype turned up many times. The chain is built from TRBV7-2 and TRBJ2-1; D is unresolved. Germline values: CDR1 SGHTA, CDR2 FQGNSA. There are 16 residues in the CDR3. The V and J ends lost 0 bases and 1 base respectively, with 10 bases between them. The CDR3, as DNA: TGTGCCAGCAGCTTAGCACAAGACCCTTCCTACAATGAGCAGTTCTTC. Translation: CASSLAQDPSYNEQFF.

Many counts were recorded for this clonotype. The chain recombines TRBV24-1 with TRBJ1-3; possibly TRBD1 for D (5 bases). Trimming removed 4 bases from V and 2 bases from J, with 11 bases in between. Germline V gene lookup returns CDR1 KGHDR and CDR2 SFDVKD. The CDR3 contains 15 residues. The CDR3 DNA follows: TGTGCCACCAGTGACCCAGGGAGCGCTGGAAACACCATATATTTT. This codes for CATSDPGSAGNTIYF.